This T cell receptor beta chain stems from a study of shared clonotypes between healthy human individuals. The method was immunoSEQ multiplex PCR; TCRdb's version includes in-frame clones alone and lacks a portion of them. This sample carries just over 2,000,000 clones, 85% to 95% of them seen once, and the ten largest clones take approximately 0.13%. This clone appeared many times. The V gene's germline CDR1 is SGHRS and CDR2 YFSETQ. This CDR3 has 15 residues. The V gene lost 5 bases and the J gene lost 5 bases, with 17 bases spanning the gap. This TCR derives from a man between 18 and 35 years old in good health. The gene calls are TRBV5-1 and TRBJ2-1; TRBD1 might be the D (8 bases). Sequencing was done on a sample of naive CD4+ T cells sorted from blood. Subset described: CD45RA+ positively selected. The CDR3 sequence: CASSTDREGNNEQFF. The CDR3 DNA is TGCGCCAGCAGTACGGACAGGGAGGGGAACAATGAGCAGTTCTTC.